This T cell receptor beta chain was identified during a study of T-cell reconstitution after alpha-beta-depleted transplantation in children (dated by TCRdb to the mid-2010s). Regarding the research as a whole: The study quantitatively tracked T-cell immune reconstitution after TCRalphabeta/CD19-depleted allogeneic hematopoietic cell transplantation in children using TCR repertoire profiling.

The label giving this sample's treatment or condition can be read as: allogeneic hematopoietic cell transplantation with graft depleted of TCRalphabeta T cells and CD19 B cells. Transplant recipients were children who received TCRalphabeta/CD19-depleted allogeneic hematopoietic cell grafts. Worth noting for this clonotype: Its antigen is not yet known. Base-call qualities are not available, and no considerably larger clone is one nucleotide away.

What the study reported, not specific to this receptor: Over the following months the frequencies of hyperexpanded clones went down, and after one year T-cell counts and TCRbeta diversity were mostly credited to newly produced T cells. In some patients, the high TCRbeta diversity seen at day 60 was put down to recipient T cells and intrathymic progenitors that had survived conditioning. Apparently early alphabetaT-cell count recovery about two months after transplant reportedly relied on only several hundred rapidly expanded clones derived from non-depleted graft cells.

Library generation was performed with PCR. Instrument used: Illumina HiSeq 2500. Molecular barcoding was employed in the preparation of TCR libraries, with unique molecular identifiers being used to normalize TCRbeta repertoire quantification. The public reads were reanalyzed by TCRdb: fastp trimming at Q25, MiXCR alignment, in-frame beta chains only. A single entry per CDR3 protein holds the most common genes and DNA from its merged rows. The sample table shows roughly 790,000 distinct CDR3 sequences, and approximately 15% are seen once. Jointly, the top ten make up around 5.3% of the sample. CDR1 SEHNR and CDR2 FQNEAQ are derived from the germline V gene (reference sequence). V lost 2 bases and J lost 7 bases; the stretch between them is 17 bases long. From the cysteine through the phenylalanine, the CDR3 covers 15 amino acids. The CDR3 DNA has 45 bases and is translated from base 1.

Sequencing used PBMCs, mostly from graft donor cells, obtained 360 days after TCRalphabeta/CD19-depleted stem cell transplant. The V gene is TRBV7-9 and the J gene is TRBJ1-2, with TRBD1 perhaps the D gene, on 5 matching bases. The TCR sequence derives from a male patient younger than 18 who had a stem cell transplant for acute lymphoblastic leukemia, so the T cells may come from the graft donor. The DNA sequence reads TGTGCCAGCAGCTTATGGACCGAAGGGGAGCGTGGCTACACCTTC. Translated, this is CASSLWTEGERGYTF.